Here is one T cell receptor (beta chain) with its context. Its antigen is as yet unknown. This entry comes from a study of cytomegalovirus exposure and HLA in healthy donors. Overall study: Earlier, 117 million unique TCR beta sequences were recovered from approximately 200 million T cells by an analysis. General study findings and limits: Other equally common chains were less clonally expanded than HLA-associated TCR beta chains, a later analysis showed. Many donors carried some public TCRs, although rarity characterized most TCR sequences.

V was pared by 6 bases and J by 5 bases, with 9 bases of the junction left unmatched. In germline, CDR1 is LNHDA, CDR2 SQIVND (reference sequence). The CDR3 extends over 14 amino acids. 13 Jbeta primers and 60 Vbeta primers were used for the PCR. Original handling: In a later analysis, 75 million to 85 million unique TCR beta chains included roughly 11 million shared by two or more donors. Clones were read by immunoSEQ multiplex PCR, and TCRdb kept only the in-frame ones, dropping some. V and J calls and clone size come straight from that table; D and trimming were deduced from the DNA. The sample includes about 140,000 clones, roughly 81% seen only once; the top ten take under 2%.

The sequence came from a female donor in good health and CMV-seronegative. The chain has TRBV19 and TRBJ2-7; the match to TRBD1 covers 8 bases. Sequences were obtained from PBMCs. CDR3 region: CASRMTGASDEQYF. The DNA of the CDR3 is TGTGCCAGTAGAATGACAGGGGCCTCGGACGAGCAGTACTTC.